The source of this T cell receptor beta chain is a study of blood T cells in healthy people across ages. Regarding the study as a whole: Compared with aged donors, long-lived donors showed fewer expanded clones, suggesting selection.

The study drew donors from healthy Caucasian individuals in Russia aged roughly 6 to 90. Per sample, at least 6 micrograms of total RNA were extracted. Then a second PCR, running roughly 7 to 11 cycles, was carried out with a sample-barcoded 5' primer and a J-beta primer mix. Tags on each cDNA molecule came from a template-switch adaptor with 12 random nucleotides. TCRdb fed the 5' RACE reads into MiXCR, producing one record per CDR3 protein. The sample shows fewer than 2 million distinct CDR3 sequences, about 39% of them seen only once. On this clonotype: Its target is unknown. A read error may produce the germline difference seen at one junction end.

Germline V gene sequence: CDR1 SSHAT, CDR2 FNYEAQ (reference sequence). This CDR3 contains 14 residues. The chain joins TRBV7-7 to TRBJ2-5; D tentatively fits TRBD1 or TRBD2 (6 bases each). The sequenced material came from blood. This TCR was recovered from a human donor in good health. The CDR3, as DNA: TGTGCCAACAGCTTTTCAGGGGAGGAAGAGATCCAGTACTTC. Translating it yields CANSFSGEEEIQYF.